This T cell receptor (beta chain) derives from a study of blood T cell repertoires in COVID-19. Whole-study context: The study drew acute and convalescent COVID-19 samples from the United States, Italy and Spain. In each case, the material was cDNA or gDNA derived from T cells, B-cell-depleted T cells, or PBMCs.

Clones were read by immunoSEQ multiplex PCR, and TCRdb kept only the in-frame ones, dropping some. The table records just under 150,000 clones, approximately 80% of them present only once. The sequence was obtained from a human donor in a cohort sampled during active COVID-19. Sequenced input: peripheral blood.

Here the CDR3 DNA reads TGTGCCAGCAGCTTGACTAGCGCGGCAGATACGCAGTATTTT. Translating gives CASSLTSAADTQYF. This chain joins TRBV7-2 and TRBJ2-3; 8 bases are a match to TRBD2. V was clipped by 3 bases and J by 4 bases; unmatched bases: 3. CDR3 length: 14 residues. Germline V gene sequence: CDR1 SGHTA, CDR2 FQGNSA.